The clone carrying this T cell receptor (beta chain) occurred a few times. The entirety of the isolated RNA underwent reverse transcription, so expressed TCRB transcripts were sequenced. Some clones are missing from TCRdb's copy, which holds only in-frame ones; the method was immunoSEQ multiplex PCR. Of hundreds of thousands of clones in the sample, roughly 15% were seen once. The data derive from a study of beta chain features in type 1 diabetes. The CDR3 covers 14 residues. In germline, CDR1 is SGHAT, CDR2 FQDESV (reference sequence). V trimming: 5 bases; J trimming: 4 bases; junction bases outside the gene matches: 2. Central memory, naive, regulatory and stem cell-like memory CD4+ cells were sorted by CD45RO/CCR7/CD25/CD127/CD95/CD27.

Material for sequencing was naive CD4+ T cells from blood. This chain connects TRBV11-1 to TRBJ2-2; TRBD1 aligns across 9 bases. This TCR derives from a man between 18 and 35 years old in good health. Written as DNA, the CDR3 is TGTGCCAGCAGCCAGGGACAGGGCACCGGGGAGCTGTTTTTT. Residues: CASSQGQGTGELFF.